This is a list of T cell receptor beta chains from one sample in a study of shared clonotypes between healthy human individuals. Clones were read by immunoSEQ multiplex PCR, and TCRdb kept only the in-frame ones, dropping some. The table shows around 940,000 clones, with 76% occurring only once. Sequencing was carried out using memory CD4+ T cells sorted from blood. These receptor sequences come from a man aged 18 to 29 in good health. Each CDR3 is given with its conserved first and last residue. Fields, in order: J gene, V gene, D gene, clone size, CDR3 protein, CDR3 DNA. A D gene is named only where the DNA matches it firmly. Some rows have no size entry. The others give once, few or many, or a class for an expanded clone.

j_call: TRBJ1-2
v_call: TRBV30
d_call: .
clone_size: few
cdr3_aa: CAWSVVVGGGNGYTF
cdr3_nt: TGTGCCTGGAGTGTAGTAGTTGGAGGAGGTAATGGCTACACCTTC

j_call: TRBJ1-1
v_call: TRBV30
d_call: .
clone_size: once
cdr3_aa: CAWRKQGNPPYTEAFF
cdr3_nt: TGTGCCTGGAGAAAACAGGGCAACCCTCCTTACACTGAAGCTTTCTTT

j_call: TRBJ1-4
v_call: TRBV9
d_call: TRBD1
clone_size: .
cdr3_aa: CASSVGDRGIEKLFF
cdr3_nt: TGTGCCAGCAGCGTAGGGGACAGGGGGATTGAAAAACTGTTTTTT

j_call: TRBJ1-6
v_call: TRBV10-1
d_call: .
clone_size: .
cdr3_aa: CASRDNNSPLHF
cdr3_nt: TGCGCCAGCCGGGACAATAATTCACCCCTCCACTTT

j_call: TRBJ2-7
v_call: TRBV6-1
d_call: TRBD1
clone_size: .
cdr3_aa: CASGQGFEQYF
cdr3_nt: TGTGCCAGTGGACAGGGTTTCGAGCAGTACTTC

j_call: TRBJ1-5
v_call: TRBV10-3
d_call: .
clone_size: few
cdr3_aa: CAISDRDSGNQPQHF
cdr3_nt: TGTGCCATCAGTGACCGTGACTCAGGCAATCAGCCCCAGCATTTT

j_call: TRBJ1-2
v_call: TRBV19
d_call: TRBD1
clone_size: .
cdr3_aa: CASSPRDRDLRGYTF
cdr3_nt: TGTGCCAGTAGTCCAAGGGACAGGGATTTGCGTGGCTACACCTTC

j_call: TRBJ2-7
v_call: TRBV6-5
d_call: TRBD1
clone_size: .
cdr3_aa: CASRTQDRVYEQYF
cdr3_nt: TGTGCCAGCCGGACCCAGGACAGGGTCTACGAGCAGTACTTC

j_call: TRBJ1-1
v_call: TRBV6-6
d_call: TRBD1
clone_size: once
cdr3_aa: CASSYAGGDTEAFF
cdr3_nt: TGTGCCAGCAGTTACGCAGGGGGGGACACTGAAGCTTTCTTT

j_call: TRBJ1-3
v_call: TRBV10-1
d_call: .
clone_size: once
cdr3_aa: CASSESTRGVTGNTIYF
cdr3_nt: TGCGCCAGCAGTGAGTCGACTCGAGGAGTTACTGGAAACACCATATATTTT

j_call: TRBJ2-7
v_call: TRBV11-2
d_call: .
clone_size: .
cdr3_aa: CASSLKGGTQTYEQYF
cdr3_nt: TGTGCCAGCAGCTTAAAGGGGGGGACACAAACCTACGAGCAGTACTTC

j_call: TRBJ2-2
v_call: TRBV7-9
d_call: TRBD1
clone_size: few
cdr3_aa: CASSRSGQGYTGELFF
cdr3_nt: TGTGCCAGCAGCAGATCGGGACAGGGGTACACCGGGGAGCTGTTTTTT

j_call: TRBJ1-6
v_call: TRBV19
d_call: TRBD1
clone_size: .
cdr3_aa: CASSRDRDSPLHF
cdr3_nt: TGTGCCAGTAGCAGGGACAGGGATTCACCCCTCCACTTT

j_call: TRBJ2-1
v_call: TRBV18
d_call: .
clone_size: .
cdr3_aa: CASSAPETASGEQFF
cdr3_nt: TGTGCCAGCTCCGCACCGGAGACCGCGTCGGGGGAGCAGTTCTTC

j_call: TRBJ1-6
v_call: TRBV10-2
d_call: .
clone_size: .
cdr3_aa: CASSEAGRGSPLHF
cdr3_nt: TGCGCCAGCAGTGAAGCAGGGAGAGGTTCACCCCTCCACTTT

j_call: TRBJ2-5
v_call: TRBV6-5
d_call: TRBD2
clone_size: .
cdr3_aa: CASSRTSGWETQYF
cdr3_nt: TGTGCCAGCAGTCGGACTAGTGGCTGGGAGACCCAGTACTTC

j_call: TRBJ2-7
v_call: TRBV5-1
d_call: .
clone_size: .
cdr3_aa: CASSLAQVASYEQYF
cdr3_nt: TGCGCCAGCAGCTTGGCCCAGGTTGCATCCTACGAGCAGTACTTC

j_call: TRBJ2-7
v_call: TRBV6-1
d_call: .
clone_size: .
cdr3_aa: CASRPTGIWAYEQYF
cdr3_nt: TGTGCCAGCAGGCCCACCGGGATCTGGGCCTACGAGCAGTACTTC

j_call: TRBJ2-1
v_call: TRBV6-1
d_call: TRBD1
clone_size: .
cdr3_aa: CASSRSDRAYNEQFF
cdr3_nt: TGTGCCAGCAGTCGATCGGACAGGGCCTACAATGAGCAGTTCTTC

j_call: TRBJ1-2
v_call: TRBV2
d_call: .
clone_size: .
cdr3_aa: CASSGELPGGYAF
cdr3_nt: TGTGCCAGCAGTGGGGAACTCCCGGGAGGCTACGCCTTC

j_call: TRBJ2-3
v_call: TRBV28
d_call: .
clone_size: .
cdr3_aa: CASIEGDNTDTQYF
cdr3_nt: TGTGCCAGCATCGAAGGAGATAACACAGATACGCAGTATTTT

j_call: TRBJ1-2
v_call: TRBV28
d_call: .
clone_size: .
cdr3_aa: CASSSDRPGYTF
cdr3_nt: TGTGCCAGCAGTTCTGACAGGCCTGGCTACACCTTC

j_call: TRBJ1-1
v_call: TRBV11-3
d_call: TRBD1
clone_size: .
cdr3_aa: CASSLGQGREAFF
cdr3_nt: TGTGCCAGCAGCTTAGGACAGGGGAGAGAAGCTTTCTTT

j_call: TRBJ1-5
v_call: TRBV28
d_call: TRBD1
clone_size: .
cdr3_aa: CASSRTGVNQPQHF
cdr3_nt: TGTGCCAGCAGCCGCACAGGGGTCAATCAGCCCCAGCATTTT

j_call: TRBJ1-5
v_call: TRBV10-3
d_call: .
clone_size: few
cdr3_aa: CASSEETNQPQHF
cdr3_nt: TGTGCTTCCTCCGAGGAAACCAATCAGCCCCAGCATTTT

j_call: TRBJ1-4
v_call: TRBV6-1
d_call: TRBD1
clone_size: .
cdr3_aa: CASGKNGQGNEKLFF
cdr3_nt: TGTGCCAGCGGGAAAAACGGACAGGGGAATGAAAAACTGTTTTTT

j_call: TRBJ2-7
v_call: TRBV4-1
d_call: TRBD1
clone_size: .
cdr3_aa: CASSHPGQFYEQYF
cdr3_nt: TGCGCCAGCAGCCACCCGGGACAGTTCTACGAGCAGTACTTC

j_call: TRBJ1-6
v_call: TRBV16
d_call: TRBD1
clone_size: .
cdr3_aa: CASTADRDGTYNSPLHF
cdr3_nt: TGTGCCAGCACCGCGGACAGGGATGGAACCTATAATTCACCCCTCCACTTT

j_call: TRBJ1-5
v_call: TRBV27
d_call: .
clone_size: few
cdr3_aa: CASNSVYSNQPQHF
cdr3_nt: TGTGCCAGCAATTCAGTTTATAGCAATCAGCCCCAGCATTTT

j_call: TRBJ1-6
v_call: TRBV5-4
d_call: TRBD1
clone_size: .
cdr3_aa: CASSLLTGQGSSPLHF
cdr3_nt: TGTGCCAGCAGCTTACTAACGGGACAGGGGAGTTCACCCCTCCACTTT

j_call: TRBJ2-7
v_call: TRBV5-1
d_call: .
clone_size: .
cdr3_aa: CASSLGRDLSYEQYF
cdr3_nt: TGCGCCAGCAGCCTCGGACGGGACCTCTCCTACGAGCAGTACTTC